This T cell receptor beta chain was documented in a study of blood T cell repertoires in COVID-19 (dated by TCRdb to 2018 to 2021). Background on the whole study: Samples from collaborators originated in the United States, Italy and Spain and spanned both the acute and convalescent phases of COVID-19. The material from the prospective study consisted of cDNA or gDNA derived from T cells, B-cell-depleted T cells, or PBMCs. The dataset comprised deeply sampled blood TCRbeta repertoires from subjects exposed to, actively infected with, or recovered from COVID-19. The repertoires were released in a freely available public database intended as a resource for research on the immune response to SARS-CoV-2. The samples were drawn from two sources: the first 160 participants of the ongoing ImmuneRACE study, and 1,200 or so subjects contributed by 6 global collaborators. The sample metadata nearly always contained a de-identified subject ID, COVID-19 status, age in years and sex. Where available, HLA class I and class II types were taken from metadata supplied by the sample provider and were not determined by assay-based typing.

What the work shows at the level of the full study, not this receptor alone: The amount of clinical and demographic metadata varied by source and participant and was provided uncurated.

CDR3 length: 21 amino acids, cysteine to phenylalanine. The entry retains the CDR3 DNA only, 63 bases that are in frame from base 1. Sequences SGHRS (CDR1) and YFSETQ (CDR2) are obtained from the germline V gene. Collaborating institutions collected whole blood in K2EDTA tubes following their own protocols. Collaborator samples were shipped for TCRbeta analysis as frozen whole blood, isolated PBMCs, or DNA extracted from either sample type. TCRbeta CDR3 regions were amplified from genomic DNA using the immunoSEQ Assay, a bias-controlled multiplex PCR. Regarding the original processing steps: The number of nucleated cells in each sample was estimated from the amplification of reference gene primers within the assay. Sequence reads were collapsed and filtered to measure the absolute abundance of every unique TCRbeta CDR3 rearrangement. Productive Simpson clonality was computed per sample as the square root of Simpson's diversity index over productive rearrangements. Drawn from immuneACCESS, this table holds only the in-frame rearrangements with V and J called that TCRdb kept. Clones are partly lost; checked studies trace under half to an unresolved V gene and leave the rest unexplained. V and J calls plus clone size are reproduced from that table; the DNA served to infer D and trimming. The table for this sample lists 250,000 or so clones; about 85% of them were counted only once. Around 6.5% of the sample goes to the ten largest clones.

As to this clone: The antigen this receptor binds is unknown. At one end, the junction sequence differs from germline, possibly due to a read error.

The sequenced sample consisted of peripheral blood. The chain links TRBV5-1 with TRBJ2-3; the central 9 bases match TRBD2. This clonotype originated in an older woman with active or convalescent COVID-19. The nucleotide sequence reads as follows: TGCGCCCGCAGCCGGCCTCGCGGGGGGGCCGCCGGGGGACAACGCACAGATACGCAGTATTTT. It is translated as CARSRPRGGAAGGQRTDTQYF. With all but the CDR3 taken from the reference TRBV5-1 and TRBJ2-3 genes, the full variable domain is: KAGVTQTPRYLIKTRGQQVTLSCSPISGHRSVSWYQQTPGQGLQFLFEYFSETQRNKGNFPGRFSGRQFSNSRSEMNVSTLELGDSALYLCARSRPRGGAAGGQRTDTQYFGPGTRLTVL.